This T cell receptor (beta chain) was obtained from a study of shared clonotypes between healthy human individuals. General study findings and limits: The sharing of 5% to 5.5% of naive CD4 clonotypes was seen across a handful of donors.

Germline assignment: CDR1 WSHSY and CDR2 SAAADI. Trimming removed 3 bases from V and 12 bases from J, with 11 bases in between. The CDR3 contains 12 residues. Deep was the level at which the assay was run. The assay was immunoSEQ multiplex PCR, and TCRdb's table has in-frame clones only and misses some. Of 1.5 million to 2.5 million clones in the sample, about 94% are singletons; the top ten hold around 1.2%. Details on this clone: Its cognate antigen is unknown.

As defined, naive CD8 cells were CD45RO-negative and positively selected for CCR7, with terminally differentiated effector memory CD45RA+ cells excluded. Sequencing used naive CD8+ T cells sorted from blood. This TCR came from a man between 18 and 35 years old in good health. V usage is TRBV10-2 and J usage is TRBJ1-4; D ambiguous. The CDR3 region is CASSENLGELFF. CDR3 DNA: TGCGCCAGCAGTGAAAATCTCGGAGAACTGTTTTTT.